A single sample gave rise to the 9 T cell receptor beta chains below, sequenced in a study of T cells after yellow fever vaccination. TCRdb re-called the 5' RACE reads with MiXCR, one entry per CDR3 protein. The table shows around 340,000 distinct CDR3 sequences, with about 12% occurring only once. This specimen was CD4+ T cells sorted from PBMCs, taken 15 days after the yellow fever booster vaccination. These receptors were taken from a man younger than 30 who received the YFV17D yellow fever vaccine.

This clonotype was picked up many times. This chain's CDR3 is CASSQGTRSGNTIYF. The CDR3 coding sequence is TGTGCCAGCAGCCAAGGGACCCGGTCTGGAAACACCATATATTTT. The chain uses TRBV3-1 and TRBJ1-3, with no clear D. This CDR3 contains 15 residues. CDR1 LGHDT and CDR2 YNNKEL come from the germline V gene (reference sequence). V was cut by 1 base and J by 1 base, with 8 bases left in between.

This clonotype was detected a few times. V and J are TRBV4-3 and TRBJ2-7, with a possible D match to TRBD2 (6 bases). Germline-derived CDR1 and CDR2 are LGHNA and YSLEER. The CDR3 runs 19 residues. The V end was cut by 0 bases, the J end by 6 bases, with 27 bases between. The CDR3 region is CASSQDRGRRIPRAGEQYV. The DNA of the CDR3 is TGCGCCAGCAGCCAAGATCGGGGGAGACGGATTCCCAGAGCGGGCGAGCAGTACGTC.

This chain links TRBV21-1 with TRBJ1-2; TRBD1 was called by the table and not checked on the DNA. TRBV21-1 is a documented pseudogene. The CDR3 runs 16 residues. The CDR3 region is CASSTTPRGGTYGYTF. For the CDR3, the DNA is TGTGCCAGCAGCACTACCCCCAGAGGGGGGACGTACGGCTACACCTTC.

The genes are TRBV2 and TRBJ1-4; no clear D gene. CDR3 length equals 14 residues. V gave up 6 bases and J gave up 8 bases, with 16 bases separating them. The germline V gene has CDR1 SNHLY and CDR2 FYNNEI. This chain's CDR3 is CASRLQSTTEKLFF. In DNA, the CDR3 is TGTGCCAGCAGACTACAGAGTACGACGGAAAAACTGTTTTTT.

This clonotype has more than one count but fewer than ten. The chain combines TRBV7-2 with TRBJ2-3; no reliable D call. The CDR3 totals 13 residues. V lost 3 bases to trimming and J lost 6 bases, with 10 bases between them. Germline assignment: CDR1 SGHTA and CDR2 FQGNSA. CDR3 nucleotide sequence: TGTGCCAGCAGCTTCCCCTCGGTTGATACGCAGTATTTT. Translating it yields CASSFPSVDTQYF. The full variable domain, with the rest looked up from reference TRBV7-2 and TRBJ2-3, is GAGVSQSPSNKVTEKGKDVELRCDPISGHTALYWYRQSLGQGLEFLIYFQGNSAPDKSGLPSDRFSAERTGGSVSTLTIQRTQQEDSAVYLCASSFPSVDTQYFGPGTRLTVL.

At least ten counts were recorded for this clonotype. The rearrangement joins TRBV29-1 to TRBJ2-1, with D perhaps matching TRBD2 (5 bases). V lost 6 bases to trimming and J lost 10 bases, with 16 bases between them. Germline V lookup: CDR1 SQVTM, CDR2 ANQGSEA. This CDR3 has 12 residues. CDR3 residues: CSVGVHGSEQFF. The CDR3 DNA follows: TGCAGCGTCGGGGTCCATGGGTCCGAGCAGTTCTTC.

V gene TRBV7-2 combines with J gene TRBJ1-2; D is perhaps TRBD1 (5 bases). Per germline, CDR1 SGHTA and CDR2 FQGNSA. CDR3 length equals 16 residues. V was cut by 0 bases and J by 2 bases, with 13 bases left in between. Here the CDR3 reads CASSLAAGGKNYGYTF. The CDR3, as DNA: TGTGCCAGCAGCTTAGCGGCGGGGGGGAAAAACTATGGCTACACCTTC.

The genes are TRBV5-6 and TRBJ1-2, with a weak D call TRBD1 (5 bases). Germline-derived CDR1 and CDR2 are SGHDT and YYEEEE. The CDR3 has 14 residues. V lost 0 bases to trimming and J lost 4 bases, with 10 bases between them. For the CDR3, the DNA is TGTGCCAGCAGCTTGGCCCTTCAGGGCTATGGCTACACCTTC. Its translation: CASSLALQGYGYTF.

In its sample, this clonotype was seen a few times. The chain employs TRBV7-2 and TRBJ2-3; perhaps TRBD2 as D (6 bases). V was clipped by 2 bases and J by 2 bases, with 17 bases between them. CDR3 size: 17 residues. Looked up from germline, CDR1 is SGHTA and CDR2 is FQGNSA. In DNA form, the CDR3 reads TGTGCCAGCAGCTTATCCAGGGCGGGGAGCTACACAGATACGCAGTATTTT. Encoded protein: CASSLSRAGSYTDTQYF.